The 29 T cell receptor beta chains given below trace back to one sample, sequenced in a study of blood T cells in healthy people across ages. The authors ran a second PCR of roughly 6 to 12 cycles using a sample-barcoded 5' primer and a J-beta primer mix. TCRdb ran MiXCR on the 5' RACE reads and lists one entry per CDR3 protein. The data show almost 1 million distinct CDR3 sequences, with just over 50% seen just once and about a fifth held by the top ten. Sequenced material: blood. Receptor source: a woman aged 55-69 years in good health.

V and J are TRBV2 and TRBJ2-5, with a possible D match to TRBD1 (6 bases). The CDR3 is 15 amino acids. Germline CDR1 SNHLY, CDR2 FYNNEI. The germline V and J ends were trimmed by 4 bases and 5 bases, with 17 bases remaining between them. CDR3 DNA: TGTGCCAGCAGTGGAGGGGGACGCGGCTGGGAGACCCAGTACTTC. It specifies CASSGGGRGWETQYF.

This rearrangement joins TRBV5-1 to TRBJ2-7; TRBD1 matches 7 bases. Germline CDR1 is SGHRS and CDR2 is YFSETQ. The CDR3 is 15 amino acids. V was pared by 5 bases and J by 2 bases, with 10 bases of the junction left unmatched. CDR3 nucleotide sequence: TGCGCCAGCAGTACCGGGACAGAAGGAACCTACGAGCAGTACTTC. As protein: CASSTGTEGTYEQYF.

The chain combines TRBV2 with TRBJ2-5; D not resolved. The CDR3 consists of 10 residues. Trimming stripped 7 bases from V and 12 bases from J, with 12 bases between. Germline lookup yields CDR1 SNHLY and CDR2 FYNNEI. For the CDR3, the DNA is TGTGCCAGCATAGGGCGAGCAAAGTACTTC. Its translation: CASIGRAKYF.

The genes are TRBV20-1 and TRBJ2-7; 8 bases line up with TRBD2. The CDR3 loop spans 15 amino acids. Germline CDR1 and CDR2: DFQATT and SNEGSKA (reference sequence). J lost 3 bases, V lost 0 bases, and 7 bases had no gene match. This CDR3 is CSARDIGRALYEQYF. The CDR3 nucleotides read TGCAGTGCTAGAGATATCGGGAGGGCCCTCTACGAGCAGTACTTC.

This clonotype was counted a few times. The chain links TRBV7-2 to TRBJ2-2; D is perhaps TRBD2 (5 bases). Germline-derived CDR1 and CDR2 are SGHTA and FQGNSA. V lost 1 base and J lost 7, with 7 bases in between. The CDR3 totals 13 residues. CDR3 DNA: TGTGCCAGCAGCTTAGGGACTTTCGGGGAGCTGTTTTTT. It specifies CASSLGTFGELFF.

This chain joins TRBV9 and TRBJ2-3; 7 nucleotides match TRBD1. The CDR3 is 15 residues long. With 4 bases clipped from V and 6 bases from J, the junction kept 11 bases outside the gene matches. Germline loops: CDR1 SGDLS, CDR2 YYNGEE. The CDR3 DNA sequence: TGTGCCAGCAGCCAAACGGGACAGCCTTCGGATACGCAGTATTTT. It codes for CASSQTGQPSDTQYF.

This chain joins TRBV2 and TRBJ1-2, with no clear D. The V end lost 11 bases, the J end lost 7 bases, and 8 bases lay between the germline ends. Germline values: CDR1 SNHLY, CDR2 FYNNEI. The CDR3 loop spans 9 amino acids. CDR3 residues: CAAGSGYTF. For the CDR3, the DNA is TGTGCCGCAGGTAGTGGCTACACCTTC. The complete variable domain, with remaining parts taken from reference TRBV2 and TRBJ1-2, reads EPEVTQTPSHQVTQMGQEVILRCVPISNHLYFYWYRQILGQKVEFLVSFYNNEISEKSEIFDDQFSVERPDGSNFTLKIRSTKLEDSAMYFCAAGSGYTFGSGTRLTVV.

Only one count was recorded for this clonotype. The chain carries TRBV19 and TRBJ2-7; TRBD2 matches 7 bases. This CDR3 is built from 16 residues. Germline assignment: CDR1 LNHDA and CDR2 SQIVND (reference sequence). The V segment lost 4 bases and the J segment 3 bases; nucleotides outside the gene matches: 12. The CDR3 region is CASSTPGAGVYYEQYF. The CDR3 DNA is TGTGCCAGTAGTACCCCAGGTGCGGGAGTCTACTACGAGCAGTACTTC.

This clonotype has only a few counts. The V and J genes are TRBV4-1 and TRBJ2-1; possible D gene TRBD1, 6 bases. The CDR3 length is 15 residues. V gave up 2 bases and J gave up 4 bases, with 12 bases separating them. Germline CDR1 reads MGHRA; CDR2 reads YSYEKL. The CDR3 protein is CASSQIPQGYNEQFF. The CDR3 region has the DNA TGCGCCAGCAGCCAAATACCCCAGGGGTACAATGAGCAGTTCTTC.

This chain joins TRBV6-6 and TRBJ2-4; perhaps D is TRBD1 or TRBD2 (7 bases each). The J call may be incorrect, as the DNA end agrees better with TRBJ2-7. The germline gives CDR1 MNHNY, CDR2 SVGAGI (reference sequence). The length of the CDR3 is 14 residues. The CDR3 loop is CASSRQGGPYEQYF. CDR3 DNA: TGTGCCAGCAGCCGACAGGGAGGGCCCTACGAGCAGTACTTC.

V gene TRBV7-9 combines with J gene TRBJ1-1, with a possible D match to TRBD1 (6 bases). CDR3 length equals 17 residues. Trimming took off 2 bases at V and 0 bases at J, with 16 bases between the two ends. CDR1 and CDR2 from the germline V gene are SEHNR and FQNEAQ (reference sequence). The DNA of the CDR3 is TGTGCCAGCAGCTTATGGGGTAGGGGGGTTATGAACACTGAAGCTTTCTTT. Amino acids: CASSLWGRGVMNTEAFF. Variable domain in full (rest from reference TRBV7-9 and TRBJ1-1): DTGVSQNPRHKITKRGQNVTFRCDPISEHNRLYWYRQTLGQGPEFLTYFQNEAQLEKSRLLSDRFSAERPKGSFSTLEIQRTEQGDSAMYLCASSLWGRGVMNTEAFFGQGTRLTVV.

The rearrangement joins TRBV5-1 to TRBJ1-5, with D possibly matching TRBD1 (5 bases). Trimming shortened V by 0 bases and J by 11 bases, and 21 bases separated the two germline ends. The length of the CDR3 is 16 residues. Germline lookup yields CDR1 SGHRS and CDR2 YFSETQ. The DNA of the CDR3 is TGCGCCAGCAGCTTGGCCGCGGGGGGGGTAATCCAAGCCCAGCATTTT. The encoded protein is CASSLAAGGVIQAQHF.

The chain joins TRBV27 to TRBJ2-7; 10 nucleotides line up with TRBD2. Germline V lookup: CDR1 MNHEY, CDR2 SMNVEV (reference sequence). The V segment lost 5 bases and the J segment 3 bases; nucleotides outside the gene matches: 7. The CDR3 runs 15 residues. CDR3 coding DNA: TGTGCCAGCAGTCGAAAGCGGGAGGGCCTCTACGAGCAGTACTTC. Protein product: CASSRKREGLYEQYF.

The rearrangement links TRBV20-1 to TRBJ2-3, with TRBD1 matching over 7 bases. With V trimmed by 4 bases and J by 7 bases, 5 bases remained unmatched. Germline values: CDR1 DFQATT, CDR2 SNEGSKA (reference sequence). CDR3 length: 12 amino acids. The CDR3 coding sequence is TGCAGTGCTAAAGGGGGCGCGAATACGCAGTATTTT. Translation gives CSAKGGANTQYF.

This clonotype occurred once. The chain recombines TRBV20-1 with TRBJ2-7, with D possibly called TRBD1 or TRBD2 (7 bases each). Trimming stripped 3 bases from V and 7 bases from J, with 19 bases between. The CDR3 totals 14 residues. Germline V gene sequence: CDR1 DFQATT, CDR2 SNEGSKA (reference sequence). Written as DNA, the CDR3 is TGCAGTGCTAGCAAGGGAGGGGGCCGGGGTGAGCAGTACTTC. Amino acid sequence: CSASKGGGRGEQYF.

The chain carries TRBV20-1 and TRBJ2-7; 15 bases are shared with TRBD2. V shed 5 bases and J 7 bases; nucleotides not matched to a gene: 12. This CDR3 spans 16 amino acids. CDR1 is DFQATT and CDR2 is SNEGSKA in the germline V gene (reference sequence). The CDR3 sequence is CSAGGGLAGGRNEQYF. The CDR3, as DNA: TGCAGTGCTGGGGGGGGACTAGCGGGAGGTCGAAATGAGCAGTACTTC.

The chain recombines TRBV20-1 with TRBJ2-7, with D uncertain. Trimming took off 3 bases at V and 2 bases at J, with 14 bases between the two ends. This CDR3 contains 14 residues. Germline V gene lookup returns CDR1 DFQATT and CDR2 SNEGSKA (reference sequence). In nucleotides, the CDR3 is TGCAGTGCTAGTGACTCTGCCAGTACCTACGAGCAGTACTTC. It encodes CSASDSASTYEQYF.

This clonotype has only a few counts. The chain couples TRBV28 to TRBJ2-7; 10 bases match TRBD2. CDR1 and CDR2 (germline): MDHEN, SYDVKM. After removal of 5 bases from V and 0 bases from J, the junction contained 19 bases not matched to a gene. The CDR3 length is 20 residues. The CDR3 reads CASSQTWGDLAGAVSYEQYF. CDR3 coding DNA: TGTGCCAGCAGTCAGACTTGGGGGGACCTAGCGGGAGCGGTCTCCTACGAGCAGTACTTC.

This clonotype was seen more than once but under ten times. The rearrangement uses TRBV27 and TRBJ1-6; 12 bases align to TRBD1. CDR1 is MNHEY and CDR2 is SMNVEV in the germline V gene (reference sequence). The ends lost 6 bases at V and 10 bases at J; junction bases unmatched: 16. This CDR3 region has 18 residues. The CDR3 nucleotides are TGTGCCAGCAGGGGGGGGACAGGGGGCAAGTTTATGAACTCACCCCTCCACTTT. It is translated as CASRGGTGGKFMNSPLHF.

The J gene is TRBJ2-1, the V gene TRBV12-3 or TRBV12-4; D not certain. With the DNA end fitting TRBJ2-7 better, the J assignment may be wrong. The CDR3 length is 14 residues. CDR3: CASSFSRADYEQYF. The CDR3 DNA reads TGTGCCAGCAGTTTTAGTAGGGCGGACTACGAGCAGTACTTC.

The chain has TRBV29-1 and TRBJ1-2; D is undetermined. Germline V lookup: CDR1 SQVTM, CDR2 ANQGSEA. This CDR3 spans 11 amino acids. With 3 bases removed from V and 2 bases from J, the gap between germline ends came to 4 bases. The CDR3 is CSVDENYGYTF. The CDR3 nucleotides read TGCAGCGTTGATGAAAACTATGGCTACACCTTC.

V usage is TRBV7-2 and J usage is TRBJ2-1, with TRBD2 as a possible D gene (6 bases). Between the trimmed V and J ends, which lost 10 bases and 0 bases, there was a span of 16 bases. The CDR3 consists of 15 residues. Germline-derived CDR1 and CDR2 are SGHTA and FQGNSA. This chain's CDR3 is CATKTSYGSYNEQFF. CDR3 DNA sequence: TGTGCCACCAAAACTAGCTACGGCTCCTACAATGAGCAGTTCTTC.

The V call is TRBV20-1, the J call TRBJ2-3, with D perhaps matching TRBD1 (5 bases). The CDR3 runs to 14 residues. Germline V gene sequence: CDR1 DFQATT, CDR2 SNEGSKA (reference sequence). V dropped 2 bases and J dropped 0 bases, with 9 bases sitting between them. The CDR3 region is CSARPDRSTDTQYF. The CDR3 bases are TGCAGTGCTAGACCCGACAGAAGCACAGATACGCAGTATTTT.

The CDR3 is CASSFALGQGRFGYTF. As DNA, the CDR3 is TGTGCCAGCAGTTTTGCCTTGGGACAGGGGAGGTTCGGCTACACCTTC. This chain uses TRBV27 with TRBJ1-2; 10 bases agree with TRBD1. The junction had 12 bases not matched to a gene; V was cut back by 3 bases and J by 8 bases. The length of the CDR3 is 16 residues. Germline CDR1 is MNHEY and CDR2 is SMNVEV (reference sequence).

This chain uses TRBV24-1 with TRBJ2-2, with TRBD1 matching over 7 bases. CDR3 length: 13 residues. Germline assignment: CDR1 KGHDR and CDR2 SFDVKD. Trimming at V came to 9 bases and at J to 6 bases, leaving 6 bases not matched to a gene. The chain's CDR3 is CATGTGVSGELFF. In nucleotides, the CDR3 is TGTGCCACCGGAACAGGGGTTTCCGGGGAGCTGTTTTTT.

The chain uses TRBV20-1 and TRBJ2-7; D unclear. The CDR3 is 16 residues long. CDR1 and CDR2 (germline): DFQATT, SNEGSKA (reference sequence). V shed 3 bases and J shed 0 bases, with 18 bases lying between them. Here the CDR3 reads CSARRSLGGISYEQYF. The CDR3 DNA sequence: TGCAGTGCTAGGAGGTCCCTAGGCGGCATCTCCTACGAGCAGTACTTC.

The V gene is TRBV6-1, the J gene TRBJ1-6; D is ambiguous. V was cut by 7 bases and J by 5 bases, with 9 bases left in between. Per the germline V gene, CDR1 is MNHNS and CDR2 is SASEGT. The length of the CDR3 is 13 residues. The CDR3 loop reads CASINANNSPLHF. The CDR3 DNA reads as TGTGCCAGCATAAACGCCAATAATTCACCCCTCCACTTT.

This chain joins TRBV27 and TRBJ2-5; D might be TRBD1 or TRBD2, each matching 5 bases. The J call is in doubt because the DNA end fits TRBJ2-7 better. The V gene's germline CDR1 is MNHEY and CDR2 SMNVEV (reference sequence). The CDR3 consists of 19 residues. The CDR3: CASSPIMGVVRGERYEQYF. The CDR3 bases are TGTGCCAGCAGTCCGATTATGGGGGTGGTTAGGGGCGAGCGGTACGAGCAGTACTTC.

Worth noting for this clonotype: At one boundary the junction diverges from the germline segment, which might be a read error. The gene calls are TRBV5-1 and TRBJ2-6; the D gene is possibly TRBD1 (8 bases). CDR3 length: 21 residues. Germline assignment: CDR1 SGHRS and CDR2 YFSETQ. CDR3 amino acids: CASGNMGQAGGIFAGADVLTF. The CDR3 nucleotides are TGCGCCAGCGGCAATATGGGACAGGCGGGCGGAATATTCGCGGGGGCCGACGTCCTGACTTTC.